These 24 T cell receptor beta chains originate from one sample sequenced in a study of T cells expressing NK-cell markers. TCRdb reprocessed the 5' RACE reads and keeps a single row for each CDR3 protein, giving no DNA. This sample carries about 450,000 distinct CDR3 sequences, with under 7.5% going to the ten biggest clones. Sequencing input: blood T cells: a sorted CD56 or NKG2C T cell subset, CD4+ or CD8+ T cells, or bulk PBMC T cells (not recorded which). Source of these receptors: a woman between 18 and 70 years old in good health.

This chain joins TRBV7-9 and TRBJ2-5; TCRdb calls TRBD2, which cannot be checked without DNA. Germline assignment: CDR1 SEHNR and CDR2 FQNEAQ (reference sequence). The CDR3 sequence is 14 residues long. The CDR3: CASSKGLAGETQYF.

The chain carries TRBV20-1 and TRBJ2-2; TCRdb proposes TRBD2, but this gene call is untestable without DNA. This CDR3 has 16 amino acids. The V gene's germline CDR1 is DFQATT and CDR2 SNEGSKA (reference sequence). The CDR3 spells CSARDIAGWETGELFF.

The chain links TRBV20-1 to TRBJ2-3. Germline assignment: CDR1 DFQATT and CDR2 SNEGSKA (reference sequence). The length of the CDR3 is 13 residues. This CDR3 reads CSARDRTADTQYF.

The J gene is TRBJ1-6, the V gene TRBV12-3 or TRBV12-4. The CDR3 is 15 residues long. CDR3 protein: CASSLGSKGNSPLHF.

This chain joins TRBV28 and TRBJ2-2; TCRdb lists TRBD2, though no DNA is available to test this call. Germline CDR1 is MDHEN and CDR2 is SYDVKM. The CDR3 is 16 amino acids. The CDR3 here is CASKGGEAGRTGELFF.

The chain carries TRBV9 and TRBJ2-1; TCRdb calls TRBD1, which cannot be checked without DNA. CDR1 and CDR2 (germline): SGDLS, YYNGEE. CDR3 length: 13 residues. CDR3 sequence reads: CASSADTYNEQFF.

CDR3 amino acids: CASSHGQARTEAFF. V is TRBV7-9 and J is TRBJ1-1; the D gene TCRdb calls, TRBD1, cannot be checked with no DNA. Germline V CDR1 and CDR2: SEHNR, FQNEAQ (reference sequence). This CDR3 is 14 amino acids long.

This sequence joins TRBV7-6 and TRBJ2-3. From germline, CDR1 is SGHVS and CDR2 FNYEAQ. The CDR3 has 16 residues. CDR3 amino acids: CASSFSWSSSTDTQYF.

This chain uses TRBV4-1 with TRBJ2-5. The germline gives CDR1 MGHRA, CDR2 YSYEKL. The CDR3 sequence is 15 residues long. This CDR3 is CASSQDPLLVETQYF.

The chain carries TRBV12-3 or TRBV12-4 and TRBJ2-5; TCRdb names TRBD1, which stays unverified in the absence of DNA. There are 15 residues in the CDR3. The CDR3 spells CASSRGPGQQETQYF.

V gene TRBV6-1 combines with J gene TRBJ2-1; with no DNA, the TCRdb D assignment of TRBD2 cannot be verified. Germline V lookup: CDR1 MNHNS, CDR2 SASEGT. The CDR3 contains 15 residues. CDR3 region: CASSEGLATYNEQFF.

The chain couples TRBV6-2 or TRBV6-3 to TRBJ1-6. Germline V gene lookup returns CDR1 MNHEY and CDR2 SVGEGT. There are 14 residues in the CDR3. The CDR3 loop is CASHRLVDNSPLHF.

The rearrangement links TRBV10-3 to TRBJ2-3. The CDR3 consists of 16 residues. Germline CDR1 reads ENHRY; CDR2 reads SYGVKD. The CDR3 here is CAISVGVQSSTDTQYF.

V usage is TRBV12-3 or TRBV12-4 and J usage is TRBJ1-4; the TRBD1 assignment by TCRdb is unverifiable without DNA. The CDR3 runs to 16 residues. The CDR3 spells CASSLLLTGPDEKLFF.

The chain carries TRBV4-3 and TRBJ2-1; TCRdb's D call of TRBD1 is untestable without DNA. Germline V lookup: CDR1 LGHNA, CDR2 YSLEER. The CDR3 is 18 residues long. CDR3 sequence: CASSRNAGGKGILNEQFF.

The chain has TRBV20-1 and TRBJ2-3; TCRdb selects TRBD1, and the lack of DNA leaves this call unchecked. CDR3 length: 15 residues. From germline, CDR1 is DFQATT and CDR2 SNEGSKA (reference sequence). The CDR3 reads CSARVTGTSSDTQYF.

This chain joins TRBV19 and TRBJ2-2; the D gene TCRdb calls, TRBD1, cannot be checked with no DNA. In germline, CDR1 is LNHDA, CDR2 SQIVND (reference sequence). CDR3 length equals 17 residues. The CDR3 protein is CASSIIPGRGITGELFF.

This clonotype is deemed medium-sized by its frequency. This chain joins TRBV20-1 and TRBJ2-3; TCRdb proposes TRBD2, but this gene call is untestable without DNA. The CDR3 has 15 residues. Germline values: CDR1 DFQATT, CDR2 SNEGSKA (reference sequence). This CDR3 reads CSASPGLADTDTQYF.

V is TRBV7-3 and J is TRBJ2-3; TCRdb gives TRBD1 as the D gene, but with no DNA this cannot be confirmed. The germline V gene has CDR1 SGHTA and CDR2 FQGTGA. CDR3 size: 13 residues. CDR3 in amino acids: CASSLQGWDTQYF.

CDR3 region: CASFPGQGANEQFF. The chain is built from TRBV5-1 and TRBJ2-1; TCRdb lists TRBD1, though no DNA is available to test this call. Germline values: CDR1 SGHRS, CDR2 YFSETQ. The CDR3 totals 14 residues. The full variable domain, in which reference TRBV5-1 and TRBJ2-1 provide the parts outside the CDR3, is KAGVTQTPRYLIKTRGQQVTLSCSPISGHRSVSWYQQTPGQGLQFLFEYFSETQRNKGNFPGRFSGRQFSNSRSEMNVSTLELGDSALYLCASFPGQGANEQFFGPGTRLTVL.

V is TRBV7-3 and J is TRBJ2-2; the TCRdb D gene call, TRBD2, has no DNA to confirm it. There are 16 residues in the CDR3. In germline, CDR1 is SGHTA, CDR2 FQGTGA. CDR3 residues: CASSFSAGANTGELFF.

The genes are TRBV12-3 or TRBV12-4 and TRBJ2-3. CDR3 length: 16 residues. The chain's CDR3 is CASSLRRRVSTDTQYF.

This chain uses TRBV5-1 with TRBJ2-1; there is no DNA to check the TCRdb D call of TRBD2. The CDR3 extends over 16 amino acids. Per germline, CDR1 SGHRS and CDR2 YFSETQ. The CDR3 is CASSFSSVSGYNEQFF.

The chain recombines TRBV3-1 with TRBJ1-3. Per germline, CDR1 LGHDT and CDR2 YNNKEL (reference sequence). This CDR3 region has 12 residues. The CDR3 is CASSTGGNTIYF. The full variable domain, with the rest looked up from reference TRBV3-1 and TRBJ1-3, is DTAVSQTPKYLVTQMGNDKSIKCEQNLGHDTMYWYKQDSKKFLKIMFSYNNKELIINETVPNRFSPKSPDKAHLNLHINSLELGDSAVYFCASSTGGNTIYFGEGSWLTVV.